This is a list of T cell receptor beta chains from one sample in a study of T cell repertoires in cytomegalovirus infection. TCRdb reprocessed the reads via MiXCR and lists one record per CDR3 protein. The sample yields more than 110,000 distinct CDR3 sequences, over 30% seen once. Their specific antigens are unknown. This specimen was CD8+ T cells from cultured PBMCs, taken from culture after CMV antigen stimulation. The receptors originated from a human donor in good health (CMV status not recorded). Some clones in this sample may be carry-over from other donors' samples. Each CDR3 is given with its conserved first and last residue. A D gene is named only where the DNA matches it firmly. The size field is filled for only some rows; it gives once, few, many or a size class.

TRBJ2-3,TRBD1,NA,TRBV7-9,TGTGCCAGCAGCCCCCCAGGGGGGACAGGGGGCGCGTATACGCAGTATTTT,CASSPPGGTGGAYTQYF
TRBJ1-1,NA,many,TRBV10-3,TGTGCCATCAGTGATGTCCCCGGACGTACCACTGAAGCTTTCTTT,CAISDVPGRTTEAFF
TRBJ2-1,NA,few,TRBV13,TGTGCCAGCAACGCCGGACAGCATGGGTACAATGAGCAGTTCTTC,CASNAGQHGYNEQFF
TRBJ1-1,TRBD1,few,TRBV7-9,TGTGCCAGCAGCCCCCAGGGGGTGGGGGTGAACACTGAAGCTTTCTTT,CASSPQGVGVNTEAFF
TRBJ1-1,NA,many,TRBV7-6,TGTGCCAGCAGCTTAGGGGGCAGGTCTGAAGCTTTCTTT,CASSLGGRSEAFF
TRBJ2-2,NA,NA,TRBV11-2,TGTGCCAGCAGCTTAGTAATTCGCCTCTCCACCGGGGAGCTGTTTTTT,CASSLVIRLSTGELFF
TRBJ2-3,NA,NA,TRBV6-5,TGTGCCAGCAGCCCTAGTTTGTACGGGACAGATACGCAGTATTTT,CASSPSLYGTDTQYF
TRBJ1-1,NA,few,TRBV12-3/TRBV12-4,TGTGCCAGCAGCCCCGGGGAGGGATCATACACTGAAGCTTTCTTT,CASSPGEGSYTEAFF
TRBJ2-6,NA,NA,TRBV6-5,TGTGCCAGCAGTTACGGAGGATCTGGGGCCAACGTCCTGACTTTC,CASSYGGSGANVLTF
TRBJ2-5,TRBD1,NA,TRBV13,TGTGCCAGCAGCTCGGGACAGGGAAAAGGAGAGACCCAGTACTTC,CASSSGQGKGETQYF
TRBJ2-7,NA,few,TRBV28,TGTGCCAGCAGCCAACGGACGGAGCAGTACTTC,CASSQRTEQYF
TRBJ2-3,NA,NA,TRBV6-4,TGTGCCAGCAGTGACTGGGCAGGTGCAGATACGCAGTATTTT,CASSDWAGADTQYF
TRBJ2-2,NA,NA,TRBV13,TGTGCCAGCAGCCCCCCTAGCCCGAACACCGGGGAGCTGTTTTTT,CASSPPSPNTGELFF
TRBJ2-7,TRBD1,NA,TRBV6-1,TGTGCCAGCAGTGAAGATCGGACAGGGGGAGTCTACGAGCAGTACTTC,CASSEDRTGGVYEQYF
TRBJ1-1,NA,NA,TRBV19,TGTGCCAGTAGTATCTCTGGGTCAGGGACGTTTATGAACACTGAAGCTTTCTTT,CASSISGSGTFMNTEAFF
TRBJ2-3,TRBD2,NA,TRBV10-3,TGTGCCATCAGCCTAGGACTAGCGGGCGATACGCAGTATTTT,CAISLGLAGDTQYF
TRBJ2-2,NA,NA,TRBV7-2,TGTGCCAGCAGCTTAGCCCCCGGGGAGCTGTTTTTT,CASSLAPGELFF
TRBJ1-2,TRBD1,many,TRBV5-5,TGTGCCAGCAGCCCACTCACAGGGGGTCCTGGCTACACCTTC,CASSPLTGGPGYTF
TRBJ2-7,NA,many,TRBV7-2,TGTGCCAGCAGCGACTTCAGGGAGGCCTACGAGCAGTACTTC,CASSDFREAYEQYF
TRBJ2-1,NA,few,TRBV7-6,TGTGCCAGCGTTCCCTCCTACAATGAGCAGTTCTTC,CASVPSYNEQFF
TRBJ1-5,NA,NA,TRBV4-1,TGCGCCAGCAGCCTAAGGGTAGGCAGGGACAATCAGCCCCAGCATTTT,CASSLRVGRDNQPQHF
TRBJ2-1,NA,few,TRBV12-3/TRBV12-4,TGTGCCAGCAGTTTGGAAGGCGGCGCGGCCACTGAGCAGTTCTTC,CASSLEGGAATEQFF
TRBJ2-3,NA,few,TRBV28,TGTGCCAGCAGTTTGTACAGTGATACGCAGTATTTT,CASSLYSDTQYF
TRBJ2-2,NA,NA,TRBV28,TGTGCCAGCAGCCCGGTGGGAGTAACGAGGGCCGGGGAGCTGTTTTTT,CASSPVGVTRAGELFF
TRBJ2-7,TRBD2,NA,TRBV27,TGTGCCAGCAGCCCCGCACTAGCGGAGGTCTCCTACGAGCAGTACTTC,CASSPALAEVSYEQYF
TRBJ2-2,TRBD2,few,TRBV6-5,TGTGCCAGCAGTTACTCACCTAGCGGGGGGGTGGCCGGGGAGCTGTTTTTT,CASSYSPSGGVAGELFF
TRBJ2-3,NA,few,TRBV3-1,TGTGCCAGCAGCGTTGCCCTCACTCCCCCGTCAGATACGCAGTATTTT,CASSVALTPPSDTQYF
TRBJ2-1,TRBD1,few,TRBV29-1,TGCAGCGCTGACAGGGATACCTACAATGAGCAGTTCTTC,CSADRDTYNEQFF
TRBJ2-7,NA,NA,TRBV6-1,TGTGCCAGCAGTGAAAGCCCTCCCATGATCTCCTACGAGCAGTACTTC,CASSESPPMISYEQYF
TRBJ1-2,NA,NA,TRBV2,TGTGCCAGCAGTGATCCGGGCTCCCGAGGCGGCTACACCTTC,CASSDPGSRGGYTF
TRBJ2-5,TRBD2,many,TRBV11-2,TGTGCCAGCAGCTTGCGGGGGGTGTTAGTTCCCGAGACCCAGTACTTC,CASSLRGVLVPETQYF
TRBJ1-5,NA,NA,TRBV12-3/TRBV12-4,TGTGCCAGCAGACGAAAGGGGGGGGGCAATCAGCCCCAGCATTTT,CASRRKGGGNQPQHF
TRBJ2-1,NA,few,TRBV2,TGTGCCAGCAAGAGATCCTACAATGAGCAGTTCTTC,CASKRSYNEQFF
TRBJ2-5,NA,NA,TRBV19,TGTGCCAGTAGTATAGCCGAGACAGCGAAAGAGACCCAGTACTTC,CASSIAETAKETQYF
TRBJ1-5,NA,many,TRBV5-4,TGTGCCAGCAGCTTGGCCGGTGGGAATCAGCCCCAGCATTTT,CASSLAGGNQPQHF
TRBJ2-1,NA,few,TRBV27,TGTGCCAGCACCCAGGGCACGGGGTCCTACAATGAGCAGTTCTTC,CASTQGTGSYNEQFF
TRBJ1-4,NA,NA,TRBV7-9,TGTGCCAGCAGCTACGGGATCCTCGGGGATGAAAAACTGTTTTTT,CASSYGILGDEKLFF
TRBJ1-1,NA,few,TRBV7-2,TGTGCCAGCAGCTTAGATCTGGGTTTCGGAAACACTGAAGCTTTCTTT,CASSLDLGFGNTEAFF
TRBJ2-1,NA,many,TRBV12-3/TRBV12-4,TGTGCCAGCGGCCTGGGGCGGGGAGTCTACAATGAGCAGTTCTTC,CASGLGRGVYNEQFF
TRBJ2-1,NA,NA,TRBV2,TGTGCCAGCAGTTGGACTCCCAACTCCTACAATGAGCAGTTCTTC,CASSWTPNSYNEQFF
TRBJ2-7,NA,NA,TRBV27,TGTGCCAGCAGTTCTCGGTGGGGTGGGTCCTACGAGCAGTACTTC,CASSSRWGGSYEQYF
TRBJ2-1,NA,once,TRBV27,TGTGCCAGCAGTTCGTCACCGGGGCGGGGGCTTTACAATGAGCAGTTCTTC,CASSSSPGRGLYNEQFF